This passage covers 23 T cell receptor beta chains from one sample sequenced in a study of blood T cell repertoires in COVID-19. Profiled with immunoSEQ multiplex PCR; TCRdb holds only in-frame clones, not every one. The sample includes over 200,000 clones, roughly 79% of them seen just once. The sample consisted of PBMCs or T cells enriched from blood (not recorded which). Receptors were obtained from a woman between 50 and 59 years old with acute COVID-19.

This clone was counted between two and nine times. This chain uses TRBV7-9 with TRBJ1-2; no clear D. Germline CDR1 SEHNR, CDR2 FQNEAQ (reference sequence). This CDR3 region has 14 residues. The V end lost 1 base, the J end lost 8 bases, and 14 bases lay between the germline ends. The CDR3 spells CASSLDAYSKGYTF. The CDR3 nucleotides are TGTGCCAGCAGCTTAGATGCCTACTCAAAAGGCTACACCTTC.

This chain links TRBV12-3 or TRBV12-4 with TRBJ2-7; the D is unclear. Trimming removed 6 bases at V and 5 bases at J, with 14 bases between. The CDR3 has 13 amino acids. Here the CDR3 DNA reads TGTGCCAGCAGCCTACCCCCCAGGAACGAGCAGTACTTC. Residues: CASSLPPRNEQYF.

The rearrangement uses TRBV5-1 and TRBJ2-7; TRBD2 might be the D (6 bases). Germline CDR1 is SGHRS and CDR2 is YFSETQ. The CDR3 runs to 14 residues. V lost 4 bases and J 3 bases, leaving 14 bases between the germline ends. CDR3 loop: CASSIRDSDYEQYF. The CDR3, as DNA: TGCGCCAGCAGCATCCGGGACTCCGACTACGAGCAGTACTTC.

The chain joins TRBV12-3 or TRBV12-4 to TRBJ1-1; tentatively, D is TRBD1 (6 bases). Trimming stripped 4 bases from V and 7 bases from J, with 13 bases between. The CDR3 is made up of 13 amino acids. The CDR3 loop reads CASSSTARGEAFF. For the CDR3, the DNA is TGTGCCAGCAGTTCGACTGCCAGGGGTGAAGCTTTCTTT.

V gene TRBV7-9 combines with J gene TRBJ2-5, with D unresolved. The V gene lost 5 bases and the J gene lost 2 bases, with 12 bases spanning the gap. CDR3 length: 14 residues. CDR1 is SEHNR, CDR2 FQNEAQ, per germline (reference sequence). The CDR3 coding sequence is TGTGCCAGCAGCCGTCGCCCCAGACAAGAGACCCAGTACTTC. This sequence encodes CASSRRPRQETQYF.

Note on this clone: Other DNA sequences within the sample encode an identical CDR3. CDR3 residues: CASSLETGEAFF. The CDR3 DNA follows: TGTGCCAGCAGCTTAGAGACAGGGGAGGCTTTCTTT. The chain uses TRBV7-2 and TRBJ1-1; 8 positions match TRBD1. CDR3 length: 12 residues. Germline values: CDR1 SGHTA, CDR2 FQGNSA. V shed 1 base and J 11 bases; nucleotides not matched to a gene: 3. Together with reference TRBV7-2 and TRBJ1-1, the CDR3 gives the full variable domain: GAGVSQSPSNKVTEKGKDVELRCDPISGHTALYWYRQSLGQGLEFLIYFQGNSAPDKSGLPSDRFSAERTGGSVSTLTIQRTQQEDSAVYLCASSLETGEAFFGQGTRLTVV.

The gene calls are TRBV10-3 and TRBJ1-6; no firm D call. Trimming took off 6 bases at V and 7 bases at J, with 7 bases between the two ends. Germline assignment: CDR1 ENHRY and CDR2 SYGVKD. The CDR3 consists of 12 residues. The CDR3 here is CAIRAQNSPLHF. The CDR3 DNA reads as TGTGCCATCAGGGCACAGAATTCACCCCTCCACTTT.

This chain links TRBV11-3 with TRBJ2-2; 12 nucleotides align to TRBD2. The CDR3 covers 17 residues. V lost 4 bases, J lost 4 bases, and 7 bases stayed unmatched. Germline lookup yields CDR1 SGHNT and CDR2 YENEEA. CDR3 protein: CASSSLAGGPGTGELFF. CDR3 DNA sequence: TGTGCCAGCAGCTCTCTAGCGGGGGGGCCGGGCACCGGGGAGCTGTTTTTT.

The chain links TRBV28 to TRBJ1-1; tentative D call: TRBD1 (5 bases). CDR1 MDHEN and CDR2 SYDVKM come from the germline V gene. The CDR3 totals 14 residues. Between the trimmed V and J ends, which lost 3 bases and 0 bases, there was a span of 8 bases. The DNA of the CDR3 is TGTGCCAGCAGTTTCCAGGGCCTGAACACTGAAGCTTTCTTT. Translating gives CASSFQGLNTEAFF.

This chain uses TRBV27 with TRBJ2-7, with 7 bases matching TRBD1. Germline assignment: CDR1 MNHEY and CDR2 SMNVEV (reference sequence). The CDR3 is 15 residues long. Trimming at V came to 2 bases and at J to 0 bases, leaving 4 bases not matched to a gene. CDR3 amino acids: CASSLETGPSYEQYF. The DNA of the CDR3 is TGTGCCAGCAGTTTAGAGACAGGGCCCTCCTACGAGCAGTACTTC.

The rearrangement uses TRBV7-2 and TRBJ1-2, with 7 bases identical to TRBD1. The V segment lost 6 bases and the J segment 4 bases; nucleotides outside the gene matches: 14. This CDR3 contains 16 residues. CDR1 is SGHTA and CDR2 is FQGNSA in the germline V gene. The CDR3 DNA is TGTGCCAGCAGGAAAGGGGGCCCTGGTATCGGCTATGGCTACACCTTC. Its translation: CASRKGGPGIGYGYTF.

The V and J genes are TRBV18 and TRBJ2-2; TRBD1 is a possible D gene (5 bases). CDR3 length equals 15 residues. CDR1 is KGHSH, CDR2 LQKENI, per germline. V lost 4 bases and J 3 bases, leaving 12 bases between the germline ends. CDR3: CASSLNQGDTGELFF. As DNA, the CDR3 is TGTGCCAGCTCACTGAATCAGGGCGACACCGGGGAGCTGTTTTTT.

The V call is TRBV6-5, the J call TRBJ1-2; no firm D call. With 10 bases removed from V and 4 bases from J, the gap between germline ends came to 16 bases. This CDR3 contains 13 residues. Germline values: CDR1 MNHEY, CDR2 SVGAGI. CDR3 DNA sequence: TGTGCCACGAGAGATTGGGCGTTCTATGGCTACACCTTC. This sequence encodes CATRDWAFYGYTF.

The chain has TRBV28 and TRBJ2-5; 11 nucleotides line up with TRBD2. V was pared by 5 bases and J by 5 bases, with 7 bases of the junction left unmatched. The germline V gene encodes CDR1 MDHEN and CDR2 SYDVKM. This CDR3 comprises 15 residues. The CDR3 loop is CASSRRLAGRETQYF. The CDR3 DNA is TGTGCCAGCAGTCGTCGACTAGCGGGGCGGGAGACCCAGTACTTC.

The chain is built from TRBV19 and TRBJ2-3, with 11 positions matching TRBD2. V lost 6 bases and J lost 7; bases outside the gene matches: 6. The CDR3 has 14 amino acids. The V gene's germline CDR1 is LNHDA and CDR2 SQIVND (reference sequence). The chain's CDR3 is CASRTSGTFYTQYF. The CDR3 coding sequence is TGTGCCAGTAGGACTAGCGGGACCTTCTATACGCAGTATTTT. The full variable domain, its missing parts supplied by reference TRBV19 and TRBJ2-3, is DGGITQSPKYLFRKEGQNVTLSCEQNLNHDAMYWYRQDPGQGLRLIYYSQIVNDFQKGDIAEGYSVSREKKESFPLTVTSAQKNPTAFYLCASRTSGTFYTQYFGPGTRLTVL.

This chain links TRBV11-2 with TRBJ2-2; D gene unclear. Trimming took 3 bases from V and 5 from J, leaving 13 bases between them. The CDR3 runs 15 residues. CDR1 SGHAT and CDR2 FQNNGV come from the germline V gene. The CDR3 region has the DNA TGTGCCAGCAGCTTTATCCGGTTCGGTACCGGGGAGCTGTTTTTT. Translating gives CASSFIRFGTGELFF.

The V and J genes are TRBV27 and TRBJ1-4; the D gene is possibly TRBD1 (6 bases). This CDR3 contains 12 residues. Trimming shortened V by 6 bases and J by 8 bases, and 10 bases separated the two germline ends. Per germline, CDR1 MNHEY and CDR2 SMNVEV (reference sequence). This CDR3 is CASSQRGEKLFF. In DNA form, the CDR3 reads TGTGCCAGCAGCCAAAGGGGGGAAAAACTGTTTTTT.

This chain joins TRBV24-1 and TRBJ2-7, with 8 bases lining up with TRBD2. After removal of 3 bases from V and 2 bases from J, the junction contained 5 bases not matched to a gene. This CDR3 region has 15 residues. The germline V gene encodes CDR1 KGHDR and CDR2 SFDVKD. The CDR3 reads CATSDASGRTYEQYF. CDR3 nucleotides: TGTGCCACCAGTGATGCCAGCGGGAGAACCTACGAGCAGTACTTC.

Notes on this clone: One junction end does not reproduce the germline sequence, and a read error may be involved. The rearrangement joins TRBV3-1 (or the pseudogene TRBV3-2) to TRBJ2-1; D not certain. Looked up from germline, CDR1 is LGHDT and CDR2 is YNNKEL (reference sequence). This CDR3 has 12 amino acids. The CDR3 DNA is TGTGCCAGCAACCAACATCACAATGAGCAGTTCTTC. Translating it yields CASNQHHNEQFF.

The rearrangement uses TRBV11-3 and TRBJ2-1, with TRBD2 as a possible D gene (6 bases). The germline V gene encodes CDR1 SGHNT and CDR2 YENEEA. The CDR3 contains 14 residues. Trimming removed 4 bases at V and 6 bases at J, with 13 bases between. CDR3 nucleotide sequence: TGTGCCAGCAGCTCCCCCCTAGCGATCAATGAGCAGTTCTTC. This encodes CASSSPLAINEQFF.

This clone was picked up many times. The CDR3 DNA reads TGTGCCAGCAGCTTAGCGGGGGTCGCCTACAATGAGCAGTTCTTC. Its protein is CASSLAGVAYNEQFF. The rearrangement uses TRBV7-3 and TRBJ2-1, with 7 nucleotides matching TRBD2. The CDR3 consists of 15 residues. Germline V CDR1 and CDR2: SGHTA, FQGTGA. Losses at the gene ends were 2 bases for V and 2 bases for J; bases not matched to a gene: 3.

There are a few counts of this clone. The V gene is TRBV7-9, the J gene TRBJ2-7; D might be TRBD1 (6 bases). The V and J ends lost 6 bases and 2 bases respectively, with 11 bases between them. Germline values: CDR1 SEHNR, CDR2 FQNEAQ (reference sequence). The CDR3 extends over 13 amino acids. Here the CDR3 reads CASRGDTAYEQYF. The CDR3 DNA reads TGTGCCAGCAGGGGGGACACAGCCTACGAGCAGTACTTC.

This clone was seen just once. Relative to the germline gene, one junction end is altered; a read error may explain this. This chain joins TRBV9 and TRBJ2-1; no clear D gene. CDR1 is SGDLS and CDR2 is YYNGEE in the germline V gene. The CDR3 contains 12 residues. The CDR3 loop reads CASSVTYNEQFF. In DNA form, the CDR3 reads TGTGCCAGCAGCGTAACCTATAATGAGCAGTTCTTC. The full variable domain, in which reference TRBV9 and TRBJ2-1 provide the parts outside the CDR3, is DSGVTQTPKHLITATGQRVTLRCSPRSGDLSVYWYQQSLDQGLQFLIQYYNGEERAKGNILERFSAQQFPDLHSELNLSSLELGDSALYFCASSVTYNEQFFGPGTRLTVL.